This T cell receptor (beta chain) was captured in a study of blood T cell repertoires in COVID-19. The germline CDR1 and CDR2 sequences are SGHRS and YFSETQ. V lost 4 bases and J lost 1; bases outside the gene matches: 8. There are 16 residues in the CDR3. Per the original methods: Amplification with reference gene primers provided the estimates of nucleated cell counts. Clones were read by immunoSEQ multiplex PCR, and TCRdb kept only the in-frame ones, dropping some. V, J and clone size are those of that table, while D and trimming were read from the DNA. The table lists roughly 100,000 clones, approximately 90% of them singletons, with 15% to 20% in the top ten. A few counts support this clone.

V and J are TRBV5-1 and TRBJ1-1; TRBD1 matches at 9 bases. This receptor was identified in a woman of 80 years or more in a cohort sampled during active COVID-19. The specimen sequenced was peripheral blood. The CDR3 is CASSAGQGTANTEAFF. As DNA, the CDR3 is TGCGCCAGCAGCGCCGGACAGGGGACTGCGAACACTGAAGCTTTCTTT.